This TCR beta chain originates from a study of blood T cell repertoires in COVID-19. This clone turned up a few times. In the original workflow: Nucleated cell counts were estimated from reference gene primer amplification. Clones were read by immunoSEQ multiplex PCR, and TCRdb kept only the in-frame ones, dropping some. V, J and clone size are taken as reported in that table, and D and trimming were inferred from the DNA itself. The sample holds approximately 410,000 clones, 80% to 90% seen once. Germline lookup yields CDR1 SEHNR and CDR2 FQNEAQ (reference sequence). Trimming removed 1 base at V and 6 bases at J, with 7 bases between. This CDR3 has 13 amino acids.

This chain uses TRBV7-9 with TRBJ1-5, with D uncertain. The sequenced sample consisted of peripheral blood. The TCR sequence derives from a young woman with active or convalescent COVID-19. CDR3 sequence: CASSLGPSQPQHF. The DNA of the CDR3 is TGTGCCAGCAGCTTAGGCCCGAGTCAGCCCCAGCATTTT. The full variable domain, in which reference TRBV7-9 and TRBJ1-5 provide the parts outside the CDR3, is DTGVSQNPRHKITKRGQNVTFRCDPISEHNRLYWYRQTLGQGPEFLTYFQNEAQLEKSRLLSDRFSAERPKGSFSTLEIQRTEQGDSAMYLCASSLGPSQPQHFGDGTRLSIL.